This T cell receptor (beta chain) was profiled in a study of cytomegalovirus exposure and HLA in healthy donors. Study-level findings and limits: According to the study, 160 or so TCR beta chains were cytomegalovirus-associated.

The CDR3 runs 15 residues. Germline-derived CDR1 and CDR2 are MNHNS and SASEGT. Trimming stripped 3 bases from V and 2 bases from J, with 12 bases between. This clone was picked up a small number of times. No antigen is known for it. The PCR contained 60 Vbeta and 13 Jbeta primers. Clones were sequenced by immunoSEQ multiplex PCR, and TCRdb holds only the in-frame ones, with some missing. The sample includes some 120,000 clones, 74% of them seen just once. The source material was PBMCs. The TCR originated in a woman aged 50 to 60 in good health and CMV-seropositive. The chain combines TRBV6-1 with TRBJ2-3; no firm D call. CDR3 sequence (DNA): TGTGCCAGCAGTGACCCAGGTTCCTTCACAGATACGCAGTATTTT. Protein sequence: CASSDPGSFTDTQYF.